This TCR beta chain originates from a study of shared clonotypes between healthy human individuals. Findings of the study overall: Measured sharing among donors was expected to vary with sequencing depth. The small donor group covered limited genetic and exposure diversity.

Assay execution proceeded at the deep level. The repertoire was sequenced with immunoSEQ multiplex PCR; TCRdb's copy has only in-frame clones and lacks some. The profile shows roughly 500,000 clones, more than 65% of them singletons. The donors were all Caucasian adults (living in Nashville, Tennessee). On this clone: Its antigen is not identified.

Trimming took off 0 bases at V and 14 bases at J, with 19 bases between the two ends. The CDR3 has 14 residues. CDR1 is LGHNA, CDR2 YNFKEQ, per germline. The chain joins TRBV4-2 to TRBJ1-2; D not certain. The clonotype originates from a woman aged 40 to 50 in good health. Some clones in this sample may be carry-over from other donors' samples. Sequencing was carried out using PBMCs. The CDR3 protein is CASSQDGVGRLVTF. The CDR3 DNA reads TGTGCCAGCAGCCAAGATGGGGTTGGGCGGCTGGTAACCTTC.